What follows are 21 T cell receptor beta chains derived from one specimen sequenced in a study of shared clonotypes between healthy human individuals. Naivety among CD8 cells was defined by CD45RO negativity and positive CCR7 selection, thereby excluding terminally differentiated effector memory CD45RA+ cells. The protocol was immunoSEQ multiplex PCR, while the TCRdb copy is restricted to in-frame clones and leaves out a portion. The repertoire holds roughly 590,000 clones, with around 95% as singletons. The sequencing sample was made of naive CD8+ T cells sorted from blood. These receptor sequences come from a woman in her twenties or thirties in good health.

This clone was detected once. J is TRBJ2-7 and V is TRBV30, with 9 bases fitting TRBD1. Germline CDR1 and CDR2: GTSNPN and SVGIG (reference sequence). CDR3 size: 15 residues. Trimming removed 7 bases from V and 7 bases from J; junction bases left unmatched: 17. The CDR3 here is CASKPPPGQGREQYF. Written as DNA, the CDR3 is TGTGCCTCAAAACCTCCCCCGGGACAGGGCAGGGAGCAGTACTTC.

V gene TRBV19 combines with J gene TRBJ1-5; 7 bases align to TRBD1. The germline V gene encodes CDR1 LNHDA and CDR2 SQIVND (reference sequence). This CDR3 comprises 14 residues. With 5 bases clipped from V and 1 base from J, the junction kept 2 bases outside the gene matches. The CDR3 DNA sequence: TGTGCCAGTAGTCAGGGGGTCAGCAATCAGCCCCAGCATTTT. It codes for CASSQGVSNQPQHF. The entire variable domain, with the rest obtained from reference TRBV19 and TRBJ1-5, is as follows: DGGITQSPKYLFRKEGQNVTLSCEQNLNHDAMYWYRQDPGQGLRLIYYSQIVNDFQKGDIAEGYSVSREKKESFPLTVTSAQKNPTAFYLCASSQGVSNQPQHFGDGTRLSIL.

The V gene is TRBV7-2, the J gene TRBJ2-1, with 13 bases that match TRBD2. Losses at the gene ends were 5 bases for V and 7 bases for J; bases not matched to a gene: 8. CDR3 length equals 16 residues. From germline, CDR1 is SGHTA and CDR2 FQGNSA. The CDR3 sequence is CASSLRTSGSRNEQFF. CDR3 bases: TGTGCCAGCAGCCTACGGACTAGCGGGAGTCGAAATGAGCAGTTCTTC.

This chain links TRBV14 with TRBJ1-5; no firm D call. Germline CDR1 is SGHDN and CDR2 is FVKESK. The CDR3 spans 16 residues. Trimming took 1 base from V and 0 from J, leaving 10 bases between them. CDR3 region: CASSQVDGDSNQPQHF. The CDR3 nucleotides read TGTGCCAGCAGCCAAGTGGACGGTGATAGCAATCAGCCCCAGCATTTT.

V is TRBV10-2 and J is TRBJ2-3; D not certain. The V and J ends lost 8 bases and 0 bases respectively, with 9 bases between them. This CDR3 has 13 residues. CDR1 is WSHSY and CDR2 is SAAADI in the germline V gene. In nucleotides, the CDR3 is TGCGCCAGCTTCGGCGCTAGCACAGATACGCAGTATTTT. Its translation is CASFGASTDTQYF.

This clone occurred a few times. The chain uses TRBV19 and TRBJ2-7, with a tentative D call TRBD2 (5 bases). The CDR3 is 13 residues long. Between the trimmed V and J ends, which lost 9 bases and 3 bases, there was a span of 15 bases. Germline assignment: CDR1 LNHDA and CDR2 SQIVND (reference sequence). CDR3 loop: CASAPDGLYEQYF. CDR3 bases: TGTGCCAGCGCCCCGGACGGACTCTACGAGCAGTACTTC.

This chain links TRBV28 with TRBJ2-1; D unresolved. The CDR3 sequence is 10 residues long. Germline V CDR1 and CDR2: MDHEN, SYDVKM. The DNA for the CDR3 is TGTGTCGTGAGGCGTGGTGAGCAGTTCTTC. Translated, it gives CVVRRGEQFF.

The gene calls are TRBV28 and TRBJ2-1, with 8 bases identical to TRBD2. J gave up 8 bases and V 4 bases, and 13 bases lay outside the gene matches. The germline gives CDR1 MDHEN, CDR2 SYDVKM. The CDR3 runs 16 residues. CDR3 in DNA: TGTGCCAGCAGTTCGCAAATCGAGCGGGAGATTGATGAGCAGTTCTTC. Protein sequence: CASSSQIEREIDEQFF.

The genes are TRBV19 and TRBJ2-1, with 10 positions matching TRBD2. Germline V gives CDR1 LNHDA, CDR2 SQIVND (reference sequence). The CDR3 consists of 16 residues. The junction had 14 bases not matched to a gene; V was cut back by 0 bases and J by 15 bases. CDR3 DNA sequence: TGTGCCAGTAGTATAGATGATGGGGCTAGCGGGAGATCGAGGTTCTTC. Translating it yields CASSIDDGASGRSRFF.

The chain joins TRBV5-8 to TRBJ2-1; 11 nucleotides align to TRBD2. This CDR3 is 17 amino acids long. Trimming took 4 bases from V and 5 from J; bases not matched to a gene: 11. CDR1 is SGHTS, CDR2 YDEGEE, per germline. The CDR3 DNA follows: TGTGCCAGCAGCCACCTTCCGGGACTAGCGGACGACAATGAGCAGTTCTTC. It codes for CASSHLPGLADDNEQFF.

The gene calls are TRBV4-1 and TRBJ2-7; TRBD1 agrees at 8 bases. Germline-derived CDR1 and CDR2 are MGHRA and YSYEKL. This CDR3 comprises 14 residues. After removal of 3 bases from V and 4 bases from J, the junction contained 5 bases not matched to a gene. Here the CDR3 reads CASSHRTGSYEQYF. In DNA form, the CDR3 reads TGCGCCAGCAGCCACAGGACAGGGTCATACGAGCAGTACTTC.

J is TRBJ2-1 and V is TRBV6-1, with a weak D call TRBD1 (6 bases). The V gene's germline CDR1 is MNHNS and CDR2 SASEGT. Between the trimmed V and J ends, which lost 6 bases and 5 bases, there was a span of 17 bases. The CDR3 extends over 15 amino acids. CDR3 region: CASRSLGAGDNEQFF. CDR3 nucleotides: TGTGCCAGCAGGTCCTTAGGGGCAGGGGACAATGAGCAGTTCTTC.

The chain links TRBV6-5 to TRBJ1-1; D ambiguous. V dropped 2 bases and J dropped 2 bases, with 9 bases sitting between them. Germline-derived CDR1 and CDR2 are MNHEY and SVGAGI. This CDR3 region has 14 residues. The CDR3, as DNA: TGTGCCAGCAGTTACACGGTCAGAAACACTGAAGCTTTCTTT. The encoded protein is CASSYTVRNTEAFF.

The chain uses TRBV25-1 and TRBJ1-2; tentative D call: TRBD1 (5 bases). Per germline, CDR1 MGHDK and CDR2 SYGVNS. V shed 5 bases and J shed 4 bases, with 17 bases lying between them. The CDR3 covers 15 residues. The CDR3 reads CASSSKTGGSYGYTF. The CDR3 bases are TGTGCCAGCAGTAGTAAAACCGGGGGGAGCTATGGCTACACCTTC.

This chain uses TRBV9 with TRBJ2-3; the match to TRBD2 covers 9 bases. The CDR3 length is 17 residues. The germline V gene has CDR1 SGDLS and CDR2 YYNGEE. V was pared by 2 bases and J by 6 bases, with 13 bases of the junction left unmatched. CDR3 residues: CASSVGPGLAPLDTQYF. In DNA, the CDR3 is TGTGCCAGCAGCGTGGGGCCGGGACTAGCTCCTTTGGATACGCAGTATTTT.

As regards this clone: This sample includes further DNA sequences coding for the same CDR3. The chain is built from TRBV4-1 and TRBJ2-7; 12 bases align to TRBD2. Trimming at V came to 3 bases and at J to 3 bases, leaving 3 bases not matched to a gene. The CDR3 loop spans 15 amino acids. CDR1 and CDR2 (germline): MGHRA, YSYEKL. CDR3 DNA: TGCGCCAGCAGCCAGCGACTAGCGGGAGACTACGAGCAGTACTTC. Protein product: CASSQRLAGDYEQYF.

This clone was counted between two and nine times. The chain combines TRBV9 with TRBJ1-4; tentatively, D is TRBD1 (6 bases). The V gene lost 4 bases and the J gene lost 7 bases, with 20 bases spanning the gap. The CDR3 runs to 16 residues. Germline loops: CDR1 SGDLS, CDR2 YYNGEE. The CDR3 sequence is CASSPSSRGGGEKLFF. DNA for the CDR3: TGTGCCAGCAGCCCCTCTTCCAGGGGAGGGGGTGAAAAACTGTTTTTT.

The rearrangement joins TRBV10-2 to TRBJ2-7, with a weak D call TRBD2 (6 bases). The CDR3 spans 15 residues. Trimming took off 3 bases at V and 2 bases at J, with 14 bases between the two ends. Germline values: CDR1 WSHSY, CDR2 SAAADI. CDR3 region: CASSEGGPGAYEQYF. In nucleotides, the CDR3 is TGCGCCAGCAGTGAAGGAGGGCCCGGGGCCTACGAGCAGTACTTC.

This rearrangement joins TRBV4-1 to TRBJ1-4; D gene unclear. The CDR3 has 14 residues. Germline loops: CDR1 MGHRA, CDR2 YSYEKL. The germline V and J ends were trimmed by 1 base and 7 bases, with 10 bases remaining between them. The CDR3 here is CASSQVGFSEKLFF. CDR3 bases: TGCGCCAGCAGCCAAGTGGGATTTAGTGAAAAACTGTTTTTT.

This chain uses TRBV6-1 with TRBJ1-4; D is possibly TRBD1 (5 bases). The CDR3 sequence is 14 residues long. V was trimmed by 6 bases and J by 8 bases, leaving 16 bases between them. The germline V gene encodes CDR1 MNHNS and CDR2 SASEGT. CDR3 protein: CASSGTGPWEKLFF. In DNA form, the CDR3 reads TGTGCCAGCAGCGGGACGGGCCCTTGGGAAAAACTGTTTTTT.

The chain combines TRBV19 with TRBJ2-5; D is ambiguous. Trimming cost V 5 bases and J 3 bases, with 22 bases left between them. The CDR3 spans 17 residues. Per germline, CDR1 LNHDA and CDR2 SQIVND (reference sequence). The CDR3 sequence is CASSYSPHTRDEETQYF. The CDR3 DNA reads TGTGCCAGTAGTTACAGTCCTCACACGAGAGACGAAGAGACCCAGTACTTC. Using reference TRBV19 and TRBJ2-5 for the parts outside the CDR3, the full variable domain is DGGITQSPKYLFRKEGQNVTLSCEQNLNHDAMYWYRQDPGQGLRLIYYSQIVNDFQKGDIAEGYSVSREKKESFPLTVTSAQKNPTAFYLCASSYSPHTRDEETQYFGPGTRLLVL.